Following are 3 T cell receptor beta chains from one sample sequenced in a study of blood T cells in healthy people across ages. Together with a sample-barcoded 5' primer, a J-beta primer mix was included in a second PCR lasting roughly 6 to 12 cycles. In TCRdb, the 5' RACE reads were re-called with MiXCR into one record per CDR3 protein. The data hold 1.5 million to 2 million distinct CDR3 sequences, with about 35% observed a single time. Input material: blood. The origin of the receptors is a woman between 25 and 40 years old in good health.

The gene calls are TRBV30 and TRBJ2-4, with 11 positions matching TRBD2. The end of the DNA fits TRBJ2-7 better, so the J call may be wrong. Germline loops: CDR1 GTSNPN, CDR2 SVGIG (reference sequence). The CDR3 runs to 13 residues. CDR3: CAWSGTSGYEQYF. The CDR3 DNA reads TGTGCCTGGAGCGGGACTAGCGGCTACGAGCAGTACTTC.

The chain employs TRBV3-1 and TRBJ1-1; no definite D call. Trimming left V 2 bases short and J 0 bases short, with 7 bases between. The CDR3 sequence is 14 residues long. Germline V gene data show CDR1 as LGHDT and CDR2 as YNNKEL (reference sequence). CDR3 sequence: CASSQSRLNTEAFF. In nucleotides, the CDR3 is TGTGCCAGCAGCCAATCACGATTGAACACTGAAGCTTTCTTT.

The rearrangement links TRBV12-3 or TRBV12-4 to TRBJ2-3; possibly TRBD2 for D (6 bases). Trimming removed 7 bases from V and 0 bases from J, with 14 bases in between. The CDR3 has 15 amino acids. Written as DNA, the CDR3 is TGTGCCAGCACCCATGGGACTTTGAGCACAGATACGCAGTATTTT. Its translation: CASTHGTLSTDTQYF.